The 5 T cell receptor beta chains in this list originate from one sample, sequenced in a study of blood T cell repertoires in COVID-19. Generated by immunoSEQ multiplex PCR, the TCRdb table keeps only in-frame clones and is missing some. The table lists more than 200,000 clones, about four fifths of them singletons. Sequencing was carried out using peripheral blood. These receptors all stem from a woman between 35 and 50 years old with active or convalescent COVID-19.

V is TRBV4-2 and J is TRBJ1-2, with TRBD1 identical over 7 bases. This CDR3 region has 16 residues. Germline V lookup: CDR1 LGHNA, CDR2 YNFKEQ. Trimming took 0 bases from V and 6 from J; bases not matched to a gene: 10. CDR3 loop: CASSQDLGRGSHGYTF. CDR3 DNA: TGTGCCAGCAGCCAAGATTTAGGCAGGGGGTCCCATGGCTACACCTTC.

The chain couples TRBV29-1 to TRBJ1-2; 7 bases line up with TRBD1. Looked up from germline, CDR1 is SQVTM and CDR2 is ANQGSEA. CDR3 size: 14 residues. V was pared by 1 base and J by 5 bases, with 7 bases of the junction left unmatched. The CDR3 DNA reads as TGCAGCGTTGAAGGACGACAGGGACTTTATGGCTACACCTTC. Amino acid sequence: CSVEGRQGLYGYTF.

V is TRBV3-1 (or the pseudogene TRBV3-2) and J is TRBJ1-3, with a tentative D call TRBD1 (5 bases). CDR3 length equals 12 residues. V lost 4 bases and J lost 5, with 6 bases in between. Germline assignment: CDR1 LGHDT and CDR2 YNNKEL (reference sequence). The CDR3 DNA reads TGTGCCAGCAGCCCGGACAGAAACACCATATATTTT. It is translated as CASSPDRNTIYF.

The rearrangement uses TRBV6-5 and TRBJ1-2; tentative D call: TRBD1 (5 bases). The CDR3 contains 14 residues. Germline V gene sequence: CDR1 MNHEY, CDR2 SVGAGI. Trimming stripped 6 bases from V and 4 bases from J, with 15 bases between. CDR3 sequence: CASSRGGGVYGYTF. The CDR3 DNA follows: TGTGCCAGCAGCCGCGGGGGAGGGGTCTATGGCTACACCTTC.

This chain joins TRBV2 and TRBJ2-5; a weak D match, TRBD2 (6 bases). Germline V gene data show CDR1 as SNHLY and CDR2 as FYNNEI. This CDR3 is built from 13 residues. Trimming took off 1 base at V and 4 bases at J, with 7 bases between the two ends. CDR3 in amino acids: CASSEVGGETQYF. The CDR3 bases are TGTGCCAGCAGTGAAGTGGGGGGAGAGACCCAGTACTTC.